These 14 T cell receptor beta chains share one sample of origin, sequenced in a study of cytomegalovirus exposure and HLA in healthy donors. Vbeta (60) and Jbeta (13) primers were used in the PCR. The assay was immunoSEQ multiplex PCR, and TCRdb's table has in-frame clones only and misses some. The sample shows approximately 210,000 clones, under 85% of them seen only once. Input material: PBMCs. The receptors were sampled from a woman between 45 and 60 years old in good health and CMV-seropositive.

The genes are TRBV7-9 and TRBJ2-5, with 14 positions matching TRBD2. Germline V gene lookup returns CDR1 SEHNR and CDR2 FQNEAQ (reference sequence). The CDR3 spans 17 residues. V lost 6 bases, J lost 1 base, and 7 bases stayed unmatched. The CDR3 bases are TGTGCCAGCAGAACGGGACTAGCGGGGGAAACCCAAGAGACCCAGTACTTC. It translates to CASRTGLAGETQETQYF.

CDR3 sequence reads: CASSVDGGGTGVEQYF. DNA for the CDR3: TGTGCCAGCAGCGTCGACGGTGGGGGGACAGGGGTCGAGCAGTACTTC. V and J are TRBV9 and TRBJ2-7, with 10 bases matching TRBD1. CDR1 SGDLS and CDR2 YYNGEE come from the germline V gene. V was pared by 2 bases and J by 6 bases, with 11 bases of the junction left unmatched. The length of the CDR3 is 16 residues.

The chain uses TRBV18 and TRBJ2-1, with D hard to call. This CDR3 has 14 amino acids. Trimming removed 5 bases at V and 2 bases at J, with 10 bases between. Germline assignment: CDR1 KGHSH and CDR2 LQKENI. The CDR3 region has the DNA TGTGCCAGCTCAGTAGAAACCGCCTACAATGAGCAGTTCTTC. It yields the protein CASSVETAYNEQFF.

In DNA form, the CDR3 reads TGCGCCAGCAGCCAAACAAGTTCCGGGACAGAGAATGGCTACACCTTC. Translating gives CASSQTSSGTENGYTF. This chain links TRBV4-1 with TRBJ1-2, with 7 bases lining up with TRBD1. The CDR3 is made up of 16 amino acids. CDR1 and CDR2 from the germline V gene are MGHRA and YSYEKL. After removal of 2 bases from V and 6 bases from J, the junction contained 12 bases not matched to a gene.

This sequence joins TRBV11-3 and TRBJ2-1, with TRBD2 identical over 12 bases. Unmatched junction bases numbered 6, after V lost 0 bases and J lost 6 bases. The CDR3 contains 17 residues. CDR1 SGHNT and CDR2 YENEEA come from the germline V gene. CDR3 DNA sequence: TGTGCCAGCAGCTTAGATTGGGGACTAGCGGGTAGCAATGAGCAGTTCTTC. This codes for CASSLDWGLAGSNEQFF.

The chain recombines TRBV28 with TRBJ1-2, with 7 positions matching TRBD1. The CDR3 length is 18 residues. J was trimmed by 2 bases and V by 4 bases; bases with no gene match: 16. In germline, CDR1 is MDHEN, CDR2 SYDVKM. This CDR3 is CASSSRDSLGSTNYGYTF. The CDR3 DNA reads TGTGCCAGCAGTTCCAGGGACAGTTTGGGAAGTACGAACTATGGCTACACCTTC.

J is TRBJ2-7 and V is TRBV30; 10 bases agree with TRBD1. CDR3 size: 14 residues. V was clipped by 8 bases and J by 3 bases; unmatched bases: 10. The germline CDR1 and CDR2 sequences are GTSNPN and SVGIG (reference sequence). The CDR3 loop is CASDRGQVHYEQYF. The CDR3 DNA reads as TGTGCCAGTGACAGGGGGCAAGTTCACTACGAGCAGTACTTC.

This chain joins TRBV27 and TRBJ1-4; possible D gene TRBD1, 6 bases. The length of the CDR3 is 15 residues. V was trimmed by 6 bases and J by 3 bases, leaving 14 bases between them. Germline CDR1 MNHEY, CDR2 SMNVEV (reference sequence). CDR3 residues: CASSTMTGANEKLFF. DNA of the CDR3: TGTGCCAGCAGCACAATGACAGGAGCTAATGAAAAACTGTTTTTT.

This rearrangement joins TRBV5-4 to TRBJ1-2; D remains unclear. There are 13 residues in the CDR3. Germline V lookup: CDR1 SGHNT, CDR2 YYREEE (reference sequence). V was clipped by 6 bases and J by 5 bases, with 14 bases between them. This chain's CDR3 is CASTTLDGYGYTF. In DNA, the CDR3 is TGTGCCAGCACCACTCTAGACGGTTATGGCTACACCTTC.

The CDR3 protein is CASSLGGEYYNEQFF. The CDR3 DNA follows: TGCGCCAGCAGCCTCGGCGGGGAGTACTACAATGAGCAGTTCTTC. The chain joins TRBV5-1 to TRBJ2-1; D might be TRBD2 (6 bases). Germline V gene data show CDR1 as SGHRS and CDR2 as YFSETQ. The CDR3 covers 15 residues. V lost 4 bases and J 3 bases, leaving 14 bases between the germline ends. Together with reference TRBV5-1 and TRBJ2-1, the CDR3 gives the full variable domain: KAGVTQTPRYLIKTRGQQVTLSCSPISGHRSVSWYQQTPGQGLQFLFEYFSETQRNKGNFPGRFSGRQFSNSRSEMNVSTLELGDSALYLCASSLGGEYYNEQFFGPGTRLTVL.

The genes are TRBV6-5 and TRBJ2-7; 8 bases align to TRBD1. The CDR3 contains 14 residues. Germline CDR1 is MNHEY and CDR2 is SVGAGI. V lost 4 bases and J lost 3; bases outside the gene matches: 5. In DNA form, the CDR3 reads TGTGCCAGCAGTTCCCCGACAGGGGACTACGAGCAGTACTTC. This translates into CASSSPTGDYEQYF.

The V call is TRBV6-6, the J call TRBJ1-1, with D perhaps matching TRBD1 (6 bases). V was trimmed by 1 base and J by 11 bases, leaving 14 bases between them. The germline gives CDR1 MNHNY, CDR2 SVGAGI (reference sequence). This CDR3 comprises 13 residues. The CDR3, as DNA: TGTGCCAGCAGTTACTGTACAGGGTGTAGGGCTTTCTTT. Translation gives CASSYCTGCRAFF.

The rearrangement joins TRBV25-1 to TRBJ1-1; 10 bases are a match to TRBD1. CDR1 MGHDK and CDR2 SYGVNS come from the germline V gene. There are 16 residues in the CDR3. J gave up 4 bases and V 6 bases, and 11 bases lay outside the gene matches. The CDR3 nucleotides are TGTGCCAGCAGCAACGCCCCCGGACAGGGGGGCACTGAAGCTTTCTTT. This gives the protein CASSNAPGQGGTEAFF.

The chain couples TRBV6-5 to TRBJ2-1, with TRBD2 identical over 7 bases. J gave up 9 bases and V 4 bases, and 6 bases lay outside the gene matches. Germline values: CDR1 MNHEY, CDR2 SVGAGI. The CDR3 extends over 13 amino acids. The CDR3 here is CASSWGRASEQFF. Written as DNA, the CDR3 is TGTGCCAGCAGTTGGGGGAGGGCAAGTGAGCAGTTCTTC.